The 29 T cell receptor beta chains reported below all come from one sample, sequenced in a study of blood T cell repertoires in COVID-19. Clones were read by immunoSEQ multiplex PCR, and TCRdb kept only the in-frame ones, dropping some. This table has 150,000 to 160,000 clones, approximately 86% appearing once. Sequenced input: peripheral blood. These receptors came from a man in his fifties or sixties with COVID-19, enrolled during active disease.

This clone was recorded only once. This rearrangement joins TRBV28 to TRBJ2-3, with a possible D match to TRBD2 (5 bases). Germline V gene sequence: CDR1 MDHEN, CDR2 SYDVKM. This CDR3 spans 14 amino acids. V lost 7 bases, J lost 5 bases, and 16 bases lay in between. This chain's CDR3 is CASKGQNAGDTQYF. CDR3 DNA sequence: TGTGCCAGCAAGGGCCAGAACGCGGGAGATACGCAGTATTTT. Full variable domain (rest looked up from reference TRBV28 and TRBJ2-3): DVKVTQSSRYLVKRTGEKVFLECVQDMDHENMFWYRQDPGLGLRLIYFSYDVKMKEKGDIPEGYSVSREKKERFSLILESASTNQTSMYLCASKGQNAGDTQYFGPGTRLTVL.

This chain uses TRBV7-9 with TRBJ1-4; D is unresolved. V was cut by 1 base and J by 2 bases, with 8 bases left in between. Germline CDR1 reads SEHNR; CDR2 reads FQNEAQ (reference sequence). This CDR3 is 15 amino acids long. The CDR3 is CASSLGEATNEKLFF. CDR3 in DNA: TGTGCCAGCAGCTTAGGAGAGGCGACTAATGAAAAACTGTTTTTT.

The J gene is TRBJ2-3, the V gene TRBV5-6; 7 nucleotides match TRBD1. Germline V gene sequence: CDR1 SGHDT, CDR2 YYEEEE. The CDR3 loop spans 16 amino acids. V dropped 3 bases and J dropped 0; count of bases not matched to a gene: 7. The CDR3 sequence: CASSYRTGVSTDTQYF. The CDR3 region has the DNA TGTGCCAGCAGCTATCGGACAGGAGTAAGCACAGATACGCAGTATTTT.

V is TRBV3-1 (or the pseudogene TRBV3-2) and J is TRBJ2-1, with 11 bases aligning to TRBD2. V gave up 5 bases and J gave up 15 bases; unmatched junction bases: 9. Germline lookup yields CDR1 LGHDT and CDR2 YNNKEL (reference sequence). The CDR3 is 13 amino acids. The CDR3 nucleotides are TGTGCCAGCAGCTCTTTAGCGGGAGGGGGGAGGTTCTTC. Protein: CASSSLAGGGRFF.

This clone was recorded only once. The chain carries TRBV28 and TRBJ1-6; TRBD1 aligns across 7 bases. This CDR3 has 15 amino acids. V dropped 2 bases and J dropped 8; count of bases not matched to a gene: 6. Germline V gene lookup returns CDR1 MDHEN and CDR2 SYDVKM. CDR3 sequence (DNA): TGTGCCAGCAGTTTACCGGGACAGCGAGATTCACCCCTCCACTTT. This sequence encodes CASSLPGQRDSPLHF.

This chain joins TRBV7-2 and TRBJ2-7; 8 nucleotides agree with TRBD1. CDR1 is SGHTA, CDR2 FQGNSA, per germline. CDR3 length: 15 residues. Trimming took 4 bases from V and 2 from J; bases not matched to a gene: 7. CDR3: CASSSQGQVTYEQYF. DNA of the CDR3: TGTGCCAGCAGCTCCCAGGGACAGGTTACCTACGAGCAGTACTTC. Using reference TRBV7-2 and TRBJ2-7 for the parts outside the CDR3, the full variable domain is GAGVSQSPSNKVTEKGKDVELRCDPISGHTALYWYRQSLGQGLEFLIYFQGNSAPDKSGLPSDRFSAERTGGSVSTLTIQRTQQEDSAVYLCASSSQGQVTYEQYFGPGTRLTVT.

This clone was found once. The V call is TRBV18, the J call TRBJ2-7; TRBD1 matches at 12 bases. The CDR3 extends over 15 amino acids. Trimming at V came to 6 bases and at J to 5 bases, leaving 8 bases not matched to a gene. Germline CDR1 KGHSH, CDR2 LQKENI. The CDR3 DNA follows: TGTGCCAGCTCGCGCACCGGGACAGGGGGCAACGAGCAGTACTTC. Translated, it gives CASSRTGTGGNEQYF.

Here the CDR3 reads CASSSWGTGYEQYF. The CDR3 coding sequence is TGTGCCAGCAGTTCCTGGGGGACTGGCTACGAGCAGTACTTC. This sequence joins TRBV2 and TRBJ2-7, with D perhaps TRBD2 (6 bases). Per the germline V gene, CDR1 is SNHLY and CDR2 is FYNNEI. The V end was cut by 5 bases, the J end by 3 bases, with 14 bases between. This CDR3 contains 14 residues.

The chain employs TRBV29-1 and TRBJ1-2; D is possibly TRBD1 (5 bases). Germline lookup yields CDR1 SQVTM and CDR2 ANQGSEA. This CDR3 contains 12 residues. The CDR3 DNA follows: TGCAGTTTCGGGGGGGCTAACTATGGCTACACCTTC. This encodes CSFGGANYGYTF.

Comment on this clone: At the DNA level, this CDR3 is encoded by other sequences in the same sample as well. The genes are TRBV19 and TRBJ1-1, with TRBD1 as a possible D gene (6 bases). Deletions cut 3 bases from V and 1 base from J, with 9 bases between. Per germline, CDR1 LNHDA and CDR2 SQIVND (reference sequence). The CDR3 sequence is 14 residues long. The CDR3 DNA sequence: TGTGCCAGTAGTATCCAGGGGTCGAACACTGAAGCTTTCTTT. Protein product: CASSIQGSNTEAFF.

The chain links TRBV19 to TRBJ1-6; a possible D gene is TRBD1 (5 bases). This CDR3 region has 14 residues. The V end was cut by 9 bases, the J end by 5 bases, with 14 bases between. From germline, CDR1 is LNHDA and CDR2 SQIVND (reference sequence). The CDR3 nucleotides read TGTGCCAGCTCCACCAGGGAAAATAATTCACCCCTCCACTTT. Translation: CASSTRENNSPLHF.

This chain uses TRBV5-1 with TRBJ2-5; TRBD1 aligns across 10 bases. The CDR3 sequence is 16 residues long. Germline lookup yields CDR1 SGHRS and CDR2 YFSETQ. J lost 2 bases, V lost 3 bases, and 7 bases had no gene match. The CDR3 loop reads CASSSLTGGGQETQYF. CDR3 DNA: TGCGCCAGCAGCTCGTTGACAGGGGGCGGACAAGAGACCCAGTACTTC.

The rearrangement joins TRBV11-2 to TRBJ2-3; TRBD2 matches 8 bases. The J segment lost 1 base and the V segment lost 2 bases, leaving 11 bases of the junction unmatched. The V gene's germline CDR1 is SGHAT and CDR2 FQNNGV. The CDR3 is 18 residues long. CDR3 amino acids: CASSLLERGLDRTDTQYF. The CDR3 DNA sequence: TGTGCCAGCAGCTTATTAGAGCGGGGGCTAGATCGCACAGATACGCAGTATTTT.

This chain links TRBV6-5 with TRBJ2-2; 9 positions match TRBD1. The CDR3 sequence is 14 residues long. Germline CDR1 and CDR2: MNHEY and SVGAGI. The junction had 11 bases not matched to a gene; V was cut back by 10 bases and J by 8 bases. CDR3 region: CATYRTGASGELFF. The CDR3 DNA is TGTGCCACCTACAGGACAGGGGCCTCGGGGGAGCTGTTTTTT.

V and J are TRBV4-3 and TRBJ2-5; D not certain. The CDR3 is 15 amino acids. Per germline, CDR1 LGHNA and CDR2 YSLEER. V was cut by 0 bases and J by 3 bases, with 11 bases left in between. The CDR3 spells CASSQERASEETQYF. For the CDR3, the DNA is TGCGCCAGCAGCCAAGAGAGAGCGAGCGAAGAGACCCAGTACTTC.

A remark on this clone: One end of the junction fails to match germline, which may point to a read error. The chain combines TRBV7-7 with TRBJ2-1, with a possible D match to TRBD2 (6 bases). Germline CDR1 reads SSHAT; CDR2 reads FNYEAQ (reference sequence). The CDR3 has 15 residues. Written as DNA, the CDR3 is TGTGCTAGCAGCGTACGGGGGAGCTCCTACAATGAGCAGTTCTTC. Translating it yields CASSVRGSSYNEQFF.

This chain uses TRBV6-2 or TRBV6-3 with TRBJ1-4; D is undetermined. Germline loops: CDR1 MNHEY, CDR2 SVGEGT. This CDR3 region has 15 residues. The V gene lost 3 bases and the J gene lost 14 bases, with 22 bases spanning the gap. CDR3 in DNA: TGTGCCAGCAGTTATCAAGGCTTCAACCCCGCGGGTCTGTTTTTT. Translated: CASSYQGFNPAGLFF.

The J gene is TRBJ2-7, the V gene TRBV18, with 7 positions matching TRBD2. V was clipped by 6 bases and J by 4 bases; unmatched bases: 15. This CDR3 is 16 amino acids long. Germline CDR1 KGHSH, CDR2 LQKENI. CDR3 DNA: TGTGCCAGCTCCCTCGACTCCGGGACTACCGTATACGAGCAGTACTTC. This encodes CASSLDSGTTVYEQYF.

The sample holds a few counts of this clone. This chain joins TRBV11-3 and TRBJ2-1; TRBD2 might be the D (7 bases). V was shortened by 0 bases and J by 8 bases, with 17 bases between the two germline ends. The germline V gene has CDR1 SGHNT and CDR2 YENEEA. The CDR3 extends over 16 amino acids. In nucleotides, the CDR3 is TGTGCCAGCAGCTTAGATTCGAGGGGGGGCCGCGATGAGCAGTTCTTC. It encodes CASSLDSRGGRDEQFF. The full variable domain, its missing parts supplied by reference TRBV11-3 and TRBJ2-1, is EAGVVQSPRYKIIEKKQPVAFWCNPISGHNTLYWYLQNLGQGPELLIRYENEEAVDDSQLPKDRFSAERLKGVDSTLKIQPAELGDSAVYLCASSLDSRGGRDEQFFGPGTRLTVL.

This chain links TRBV28 with TRBJ1-6; 9 bases fit TRBD1. Germline CDR1 and CDR2: MDHEN and SYDVKM. V lost 5 bases and J lost 10; bases outside the gene matches: 9. CDR3 length equals 15 residues. CDR3 region: CASSPRTGVNSPLHF. In DNA, the CDR3 is TGTGCCAGCAGTCCACGGACAGGGGTAAACTCACCCCTCCACTTT.

The chain joins TRBV10-2 to TRBJ2-7, with 10 positions matching TRBD1. V trimming: 10 bases; J trimming: 4 bases; junction bases outside the gene matches: 13. The germline V gene has CDR1 WSHSY and CDR2 SAAADI. This CDR3 has 15 amino acids. This chain's CDR3 is CATISTGQGIYEQYF. CDR3 bases: TGCGCCACAATTTCGACGGGACAGGGGATTTACGAGCAGTACTTC.

V is TRBV4-2 and J is TRBJ1-5, with D unclear. Trimming pared 4 bases from V and 3 bases from J, leaving 13 bases between. The CDR3 runs 15 residues. Germline assignment: CDR1 LGHNA and CDR2 YNFKEQ. CDR3 protein: CASSLFRQTNQPQHF. DNA of the CDR3: TGTGCCAGCAGCCTATTCAGGCAGACCAATCAGCCCCAGCATTTT.

This sequence joins TRBV5-6 and TRBJ1-1, with TRBD1 matching 10 bases. J lost 5 bases, V lost 4 bases, and 11 bases had no gene match. There are 16 residues in the CDR3. CDR1 is SGHDT, CDR2 YYEEEE, per germline. CDR3: CASSQDRGVSRTEAFF. The CDR3 nucleotides are TGTGCCAGCAGCCAGGACAGGGGGGTATCGAGGACTGAAGCTTTCTTT.

The V and J genes are TRBV2 and TRBJ1-4; perhaps TRBD1 as D (5 bases). V was shortened by 6 bases and J by 6 bases, with 14 bases between the two germline ends. This CDR3 has 14 residues. CDR1 and CDR2 (germline): SNHLY, FYNNEI. The CDR3 here is CASRAGTWDEKLFF. CDR3 nucleotides: TGTGCCAGCAGGGCCGGGACTTGGGATGAAAAACTGTTTTTT.

The chain employs TRBV5-8 and TRBJ1-1; D call uncertain. V gave up 3 bases and J gave up 0 bases, with 12 bases separating them. The germline V gene has CDR1 SGHTS and CDR2 YDEGEE. The CDR3 sequence is 15 residues long. DNA of the CDR3: TGTGCCAGCAGCTCCCCATGGGCGATGAACACTGAAGCTTTCTTT. Translated: CASSSPWAMNTEAFF.

The V and J genes are TRBV15 and TRBJ1-4; D not certain. The CDR3 spans 13 residues. Germline-derived CDR1 and CDR2 are LNHNV and YYDKDF (reference sequence). Trimming removed 5 bases at V and 7 bases at J, with 11 bases between. The DNA of the CDR3 is TGTGCCACCAGCGCGCCTCTTAGTGAAAAACTGTTTTTT. This encodes CATSAPLSEKLFF.

The chain couples TRBV2 to TRBJ2-2; D may be TRBD1 (5 bases). V dropped 6 bases and J dropped 4 bases, with 9 bases sitting between them. Per germline, CDR1 SNHLY and CDR2 FYNNEI. The length of the CDR3 is 13 residues. The CDR3 region is CASRTETTGELFF. The CDR3 nucleotides are TGTGCCAGCAGGACAGAGACCACCGGGGAGCTGTTTTTT. Complete variable domain (other parts from reference TRBV2 and TRBJ2-2): EPEVTQTPSHQVTQMGQEVILRCVPISNHLYFYWYRQILGQKVEFLVSFYNNEISEKSEIFDDQFSVERPDGSNFTLKIRSTKLEDSAMYFCASRTETTGELFFGEGSRLTVL.

J is TRBJ1-5 and V is TRBV19, with a possible D match to TRBD1 (5 bases). This CDR3 is 14 amino acids long. CDR1 is LNHDA, CDR2 SQIVND, per germline (reference sequence). Trimming took off 6 bases at V and 2 bases at J, with 11 bases between the two ends. The CDR3 protein is CASRSIGGNQPQHF. CDR3 in DNA: TGTGCCAGTAGGAGTATAGGGGGCAATCAGCCCCAGCATTTT.

The V gene is TRBV19, the J gene TRBJ1-1; possibly TRBD1 for D (5 bases). Deletions cut 10 bases from V and 1 base from J, with 13 bases between. This CDR3 has 13 residues. Germline CDR1 is LNHDA and CDR2 is SQIVND (reference sequence). CDR3 sequence: CATRGDWNTEAFF. The DNA for the CDR3 is TGTGCCACCCGCGGGGACTGGAACACTGAAGCTTTCTTT.